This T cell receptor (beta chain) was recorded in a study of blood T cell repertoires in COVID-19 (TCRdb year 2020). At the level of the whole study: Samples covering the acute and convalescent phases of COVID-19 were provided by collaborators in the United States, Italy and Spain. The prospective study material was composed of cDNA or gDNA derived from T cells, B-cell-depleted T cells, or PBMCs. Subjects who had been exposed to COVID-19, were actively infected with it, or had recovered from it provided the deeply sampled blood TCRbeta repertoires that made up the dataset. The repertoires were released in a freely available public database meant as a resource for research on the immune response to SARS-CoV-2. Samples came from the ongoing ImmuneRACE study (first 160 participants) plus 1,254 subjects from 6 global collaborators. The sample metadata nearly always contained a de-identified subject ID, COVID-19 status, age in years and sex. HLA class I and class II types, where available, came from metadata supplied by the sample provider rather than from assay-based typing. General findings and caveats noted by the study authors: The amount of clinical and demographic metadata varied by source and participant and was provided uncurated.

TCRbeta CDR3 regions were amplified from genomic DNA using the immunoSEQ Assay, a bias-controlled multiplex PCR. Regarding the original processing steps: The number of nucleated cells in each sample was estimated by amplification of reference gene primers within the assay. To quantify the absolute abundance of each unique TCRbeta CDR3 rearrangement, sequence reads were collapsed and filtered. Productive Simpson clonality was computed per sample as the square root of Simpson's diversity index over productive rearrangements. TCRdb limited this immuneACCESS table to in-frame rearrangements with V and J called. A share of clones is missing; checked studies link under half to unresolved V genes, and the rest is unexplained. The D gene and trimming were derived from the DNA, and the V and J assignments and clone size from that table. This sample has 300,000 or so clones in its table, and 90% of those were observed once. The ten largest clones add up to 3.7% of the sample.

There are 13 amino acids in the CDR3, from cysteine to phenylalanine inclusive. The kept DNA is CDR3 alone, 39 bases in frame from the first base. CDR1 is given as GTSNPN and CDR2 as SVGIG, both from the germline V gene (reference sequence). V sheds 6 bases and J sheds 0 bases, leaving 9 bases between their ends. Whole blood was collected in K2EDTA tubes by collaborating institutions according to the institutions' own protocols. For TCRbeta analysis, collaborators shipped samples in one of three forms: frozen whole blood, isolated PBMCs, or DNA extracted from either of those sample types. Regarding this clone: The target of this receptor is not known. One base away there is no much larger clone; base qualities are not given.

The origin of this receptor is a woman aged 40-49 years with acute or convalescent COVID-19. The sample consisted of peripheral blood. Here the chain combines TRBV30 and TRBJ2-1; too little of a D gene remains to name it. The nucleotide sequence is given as TGTGCCTGTACAGTGAGCTCCTACAATGAGCAGTTCTTC. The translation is CACTVSSYNEQFF.